The T cell receptor (beta chain) described here comes from a study of regulatory T cells in long-lasting Graves disease (dated by TCRdb to the early 2020s). A note on the overall study: Persistent Graves' disease was defined as antithyroid drug treatment for over 5 years with persistently positive TSH receptor autoantibodies. Persistent Graves' disease patients were compared with newly diagnosed Graves' disease patients by peripheral blood TCR sequencing and RNA sequencing. The study took place in China and was registered as a clinical trial. A total of some 35 samples underwent TCR sequencing: about 13 from persistent and roughly 20 from newly diagnosed Graves' disease patients. Persistent Graves' disease patients in the clinical cohort had taken antithyroid drugs for 9 to 11 years on average. What the work shows at the level of the full study, not this receptor alone: Peripheral blood alone was examined, since thyroid tissue, which constituted the primary lesion, could not be accessed. TRBV28, TRBJ1-2 and TRBJ2-5 were preferentially used in persistent disease, while TRBV20-1 and TRBJ2-1 were favored in newly diagnosed disease. Patients with persistent disease shared more public clonotypes (approximately 2,500) than newly diagnosed patients did (966). Sequencing and analysis were restricted to the TCR beta chain. The authors noted that the small sample size was a limitation that may lower accuracy. Compared with newly diagnosed patients, patients with persistent Graves' disease had lower TCR Shannon entropy and fewer highly expanded clones, which suggests clonal expansion.

This clonotype was detected a few times. Its binding antigen is unknown. No much larger clonotype is one base removed from it; base qualities were not supplied. In the paper's terms, the time point label means: persistent/refractory GD, antithyroid drugs over 5 years with positive TRAb. For both TCR sequencing and RNA sequencing, RNA was extracted from PBMCs using TRIzol. Graves' disease was diagnosed according to American Thyroid Association guidelines. Patients were recruited from an endocrinology department in Xi'an, China. From each patient, around 9 milliliters of peripheral blood was collected into an EDTA anticoagulant tube. Ficoll Paque Plus density gradient separation was used to isolate PBMCs, and no further T cell sorting was done. An Agilent 2100 Bioanalyzer and agarose gel were used to assess RNA quality, and a NanoDrop 2000 was used to measure RNA concentration. Library generation was performed with multiplex PCR. Sequencing was carried out with an Illumina HiSeq 4000. CDR3 regions were amplified by Arm-PCR with iRepertoire HTBI primers to construct TCR beta libraries. Before sequencing, the PCR products went through gel purification. Per the authors' processing: Across samples, 62 TRBV and 13 to 15 TRBJ segments were identified and used for gene usage analysis of CDR3 amino acid clonotypes. Filtered high-quality paired reads were merged into contigs using COPE and FqMerger. BLAST was used to align contigs to IMGT TRBV, TRBD and TRBJ reference genes, with CDR3 defined following IMGT. Any clonotype with a frequency above 0.1% was classified as a highly expanded clone. Repertoire diversity was measured by Shannon entropy, and V-J evenness by the Gini coefficient. Clonotypes shared by more than one individual were considered public. Clones were called with MiXCR by TCRdb after fastp trimmed the public reads at Q25, and only in-frame beta chains were retained. Duplicate CDR3 protein sequences are folded into a single record with the most common DNA and genes. The V and J calls here are based on TCRdb, not the publication. Across this sample there are some 340,000 distinct CDR3 sequences, with 20% to 25% seen only once. Under 35% of the sample goes to the ten largest clones.

V lost 2 bases and J lost 3 bases; the stretch between them is 15 bases long. From its cysteine to its phenylalanine, the CDR3 spans 15 amino acids. Solely the CDR3 DNA is kept, with 45 bases framed from the first base. CDR1 and CDR2 are drawn from the germline V gene: SGDLS, YYNGEE. The sequence was collected from a woman aged 35 to 49 with Graves disease. Donor details come from another sample of the same person, matched by shared clones. The input for sequencing was peripheral blood mononuclear cells (PBMCs), taken when the disease was refractory, from a patient treated with antithyroid drugs. The chain is assembled from TRBV9 and TRBJ2-7, with the identity of the D gene unclear. The sequenced DNA: TGTGCCAGCAGCGTTGGGGTGAGCGCCGACTACGAGCAGTACTTC. Its protein product is CASSVGVSADYEQYF.